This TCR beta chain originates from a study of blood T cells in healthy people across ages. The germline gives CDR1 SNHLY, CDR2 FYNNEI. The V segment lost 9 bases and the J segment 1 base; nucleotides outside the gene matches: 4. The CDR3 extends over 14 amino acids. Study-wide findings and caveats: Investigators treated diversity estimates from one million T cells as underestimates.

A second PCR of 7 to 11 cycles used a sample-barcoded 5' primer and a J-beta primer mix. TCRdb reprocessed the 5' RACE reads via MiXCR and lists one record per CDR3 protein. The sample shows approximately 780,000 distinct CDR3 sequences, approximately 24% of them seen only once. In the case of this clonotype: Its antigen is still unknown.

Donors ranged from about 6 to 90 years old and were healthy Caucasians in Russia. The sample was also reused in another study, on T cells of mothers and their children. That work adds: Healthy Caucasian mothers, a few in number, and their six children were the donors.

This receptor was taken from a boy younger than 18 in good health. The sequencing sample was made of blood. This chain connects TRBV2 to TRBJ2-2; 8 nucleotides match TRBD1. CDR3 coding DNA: TGTGCCAGTCAAACAGGGGGGAACACCGGGGAGCTGTTTTTT. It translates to CASQTGGNTGELFF.